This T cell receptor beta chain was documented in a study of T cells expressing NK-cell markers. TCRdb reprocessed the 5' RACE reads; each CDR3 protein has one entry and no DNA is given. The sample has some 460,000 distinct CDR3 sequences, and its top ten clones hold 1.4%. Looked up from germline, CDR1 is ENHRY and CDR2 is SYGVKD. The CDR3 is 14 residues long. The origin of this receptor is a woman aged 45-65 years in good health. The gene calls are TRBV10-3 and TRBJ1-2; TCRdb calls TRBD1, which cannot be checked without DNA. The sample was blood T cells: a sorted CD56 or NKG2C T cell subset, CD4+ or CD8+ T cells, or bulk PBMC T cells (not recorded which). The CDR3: CAIRAPGQGSGYTF.